The 31 T cell receptor beta chains below all came from one sample that was sequenced in a study of blood T cells in healthy people across ages. Primers used in a second PCR of roughly 7 to 11 cycles were a sample-barcoded 5' primer and a J-beta primer mix. TCRdb called the 5' RACE reads again in MiXCR, with one record for every CDR3 protein. The profile shows a few hundred thousand distinct CDR3 sequences, 27% of them singletons. Source material: blood. The receptors shown here come from a woman in her seventies in good health.

The chain carries TRBV12-3 or TRBV12-4 and TRBJ2-1, with no clear D. This CDR3 is 13 amino acids long. V lost 6 bases to trimming and J lost 3 bases, with 9 bases between them. The CDR3 DNA reads as TGTGCCAGCAGCCGGAAAGTCTACAATGAGCAGTTCTTC. Amino acid sequence: CASSRKVYNEQFF.

The chain uses TRBV12-3 or TRBV12-4 and TRBJ1-1; TRBD1 agrees at 8 bases. J lost 0 bases, V lost 6 bases, and 12 bases had no gene match. The CDR3 is made up of 17 amino acids. The CDR3: CASRTMDRAAMNTEAFF. DNA for the CDR3: TGTGCCAGCAGAACCATGGACAGGGCAGCCATGAACACTGAAGCTTTCTTT.

The chain employs TRBV7-9 and TRBJ2-2, with D perhaps TRBD1 (6 bases). Trimming stripped 5 bases from V and 6 bases from J, with 16 bases between. The CDR3 length is 15 residues. The germline CDR1 and CDR2 sequences are SEHNR and FQNEAQ (reference sequence). CDR3 DNA: TGTGCCAGCAGCCGGGCCCAGGGGCGGTCCGGGGAGCTGTTTTTT. Translated: CASSRAQGRSGELFF.

This clonotype appeared a few times. This chain links TRBV10-2 with TRBJ1-1; no clear D gene. There are 14 residues in the CDR3. Germline CDR1 reads WSHSY; CDR2 reads SAAADI. Trimming pared 6 bases from V and 4 bases from J, leaving 15 bases between. CDR3: CASSLNPRGTEAFF. The CDR3 coding sequence is TGCGCCAGCAGCCTTAATCCCCGTGGCACTGAAGCTTTCTTT.

This clonotype was detected a few times. The chain employs TRBV20-1 and TRBJ2-5; D is unclear. This CDR3 has 14 amino acids. The germline V gene encodes CDR1 DFQATT and CDR2 SNEGSKA (reference sequence). With 4 bases removed from V and 1 base from J, the gap between germline ends came to 13 bases. CDR3 nucleotides: TGCAGTGCTAAGGACCCCCGAGGCCAAGAGACCCAGTACTTC. It codes for CSAKDPRGQETQYF.

For this clonotype: One end of the junction varies from germline; a read error may be responsible. V usage is TRBV9 and J usage is TRBJ1-6, with 9 bases aligning to TRBD1. The CDR3 is 15 amino acids. Germline V gene lookup returns CDR1 SGDLS and CDR2 YYNGEE. The CDR3 is CASNSGTGYSSPLHF. The CDR3 coding sequence is TGTGCCAGCAACTCCGGGACAGGGTATAGTTCACCCCTCCACTTT.

The rearrangement links TRBV5-1 to TRBJ2-5; no firm D call. The CDR3 has 14 residues. The germline V gene encodes CDR1 SGHRS and CDR2 YFSETQ. The ends were cut back, 0 bases at V and 2 bases at J, with 8 bases in the middle. The CDR3 sequence is CASSLDQLQETQYF. The CDR3 DNA follows: TGCGCCAGCAGCTTGGACCAGCTTCAAGAGACCCAGTACTTC.

This rearrangement joins TRBV15 to TRBJ2-3, with D possibly called TRBD1 or TRBD2 (5 bases each). The CDR3 has 14 residues. V lost 1 base to trimming and J lost 4 bases, with 9 bases between them. Germline V CDR1 and CDR2: LNHNV, YYDKDF (reference sequence). Written as DNA, the CDR3 is TGTGCCACCAGCAGAGGAGGGGTAGCAGATACGCAGTATTTT. Amino acid sequence: CATSRGGVADTQYF. The whole variable domain, remainder taken from reference TRBV15 and TRBJ2-3, is DAMVIQNPRYQVTQFGKPVTLSCSQTLNHNVMYWYQQKSSQAPKLLFHYYDKDFNNEADTPDNFQSRRPNTSFCFLDIRSPGLGDTAMYLCATSRGGVADTQYFGPGTRLTVL.

This sequence joins TRBV7-2 and TRBJ2-5; weak D call: TRBD2 (6 bases). The CDR3 contains 14 residues. CDR1 and CDR2 (germline): SGHTA, FQGNSA. V was cut by 3 bases and J by 7 bases, with 15 bases left in between. The CDR3 sequence: CASSFGGSEWTQYF. CDR3 in DNA: TGTGCCAGCAGCTTCGGAGGGTCCGAATGGACCCAGTACTTC.

This chain joins TRBV5-1 and TRBJ2-7, with D perhaps TRBD1 (6 bases). Germline V CDR1 and CDR2: SGHRS, YFSETQ. This CDR3 has 13 amino acids. Trimming removed 5 bases at V and 0 bases at J, with 9 bases between. The DNA for the CDR3 is TGCGCCAGCAGAGACAGGACCTCCTACGAGCAGTACTTC. It codes for CASRDRTSYEQYF.

This clonotype has just a few counts. The chain carries TRBV12-3 or TRBV12-4 and TRBJ2-3, with D perhaps being TRBD1 or TRBD2 (5 bases each). V was shortened by 2 bases and J by 6 bases, with 15 bases between the two germline ends. CDR3 size: 15 residues. The DNA of the CDR3 is TGTGCCAGCAGTTTACAAGGGGAGAATTTGGATACGCAGTATTTT. It encodes CASSLQGENLDTQYF.

The sample holds a few counts of this clonotype. The V and J genes are TRBV4-2 and TRBJ2-6; D is uncertain. V lost 7 bases and J 2 bases, leaving 15 bases between the germline ends. The V gene's germline CDR1 is LGHNA and CDR2 YNFKEQ. CDR3 length: 16 residues. Here the CDR3 reads CASTQSPTPGANVLTF. The CDR3 bases are TGTGCCAGCACCCAGAGTCCGACCCCTGGGGCCAACGTCCTGACTTTC.

This clonotype was seen a handful of times. The chain carries TRBV6-5 and TRBJ2-5, with 8 bases identical to TRBD2. The CDR3 spans 16 residues. V shed 6 bases and J 4 bases; nucleotides not matched to a gene: 13. CDR1 MNHEY and CDR2 SVGAGI come from the germline V gene. The CDR3 here is CASRVTAGLGSETQYF. CDR3 sequence (DNA): TGTGCCAGCAGAGTCACGGCGGGACTAGGGTCAGAGACCCAGTACTTC.

On this clonotype itself: This sequence may be a read error, since a much larger clone differs from it by one base. The chain combines TRBV23-1 with TRBJ2-5; either TRBD1 or TRBD2 may supply D (7 bases each). TRBV23-1 is designated an ORF whose function remains uncertain. This CDR3 is built from 14 residues. CDR3 amino acids: CASSREGARETRYF. The CDR3 DNA follows: TGCGCCAGCAGTCGGGAGGGGGCCCGAGAGACCCGGTACTTC.

This clonotype was counted between two and nine times. This chain links TRBV5-3 with TRBJ2-7; 9 nucleotides align to TRBD1. TRBV5-3 is recorded as an ORF, its role being uncertain. CDR3 length: 14 residues. V lost 7 bases and J lost 2; bases outside the gene matches: 7. CDR3 bases: TGTGCCAGACCTTCCGGGACAGGGACCTACGAGCAGTACTTC. It encodes CARPSGTGTYEQYF.

This clonotype was counted a few times. In nucleotides, the CDR3 is TGTGCCACATTGTCGAGGGCGGACACTGAAGCTTTCTTT. Its protein product is CATLSRADTEAFF. The genes are TRBV19 and TRBJ1-1; D uncertain. The V and J ends lost 10 bases and 3 bases respectively, with 15 bases between them. CDR3 length equals 13 residues. CDR1 is LNHDA and CDR2 is SQIVND in the germline V gene (reference sequence).

The CDR3 region has the DNA TGTGCCAGCATCCTCGGGACAGCAGATACGCAGTATTTT. Its translation is CASILGTADTQYF. V is TRBV11-1 and J is TRBJ2-3, with 7 bases matching TRBD1. V shed 7 bases and J 4 bases; nucleotides not matched to a gene: 5. Germline V gene sequence: CDR1 SGHAT, CDR2 FQDESV (reference sequence). The CDR3 is made up of 13 amino acids. Full variable domain (outside the CDR3, taken from reference TRBV11-1 and TRBJ2-3): EAEVAQSPRYKITEKSQAVAFWCDPISGHATLYWYRQILGQGPELLVQFQDESVVDDSQLPKDRFSAERLKGVDSTLKIQPAELGDSAMYLCASILGTADTQYFGPGTRLTVL.

This clonotype appeared a few times. The chain is built from TRBV12-3 or TRBV12-4 and TRBJ2-7; no clear D gene. The CDR3 length is 13 residues. Trimming left V 3 bases short and J 7 bases short, with 13 bases between. The CDR3 sequence is CASSFGDSTEQYF. CDR3 DNA: TGTGCCAGCAGTTTTGGGGATTCTACGGAGCAGTACTTC.

V gene TRBV5-1 combines with J gene TRBJ2-1, with D perhaps TRBD1 (6 bases). The germline gives CDR1 SGHRS, CDR2 YFSETQ. The CDR3 length is 14 residues. V was shortened by 4 bases and J by 5 bases, with 13 bases between the two germline ends. The CDR3 DNA follows: TGCGCCAGCAGCCAAATACAGGGTGACAATGAGCAGTTCTTC. As protein: CASSQIQGDNEQFF.

The sample holds a few counts of this clonotype. V and J are TRBV2 and TRBJ2-3; D call uncertain. With 6 bases removed from V and 8 bases from J, the gap between germline ends came to 9 bases. The CDR3 consists of 11 residues. The germline V gene has CDR1 SNHLY and CDR2 FYNNEI. CDR3 coding DNA: TGTGCCAGCAGCTCGGAGTCTACGCAGTATTTT. This gives the protein CASSSESTQYF.

This chain connects TRBV6-1 to TRBJ2-5, with 8 bases identical to TRBD2. The DNA end lines up better with TRBJ2-7; the J call may be wrong. CDR1 MNHNS and CDR2 SASEGT come from the germline V gene. There are 14 residues in the CDR3. The CDR3 protein is CASSILADTYEQYF. The CDR3 DNA reads TGTGCCAGCAGTATACTAGCGGATACCTACGAGCAGTACTTC.

This clonotype was counted only a few times. The rearrangement joins TRBV10-3 to TRBJ1-4, with D tentatively TRBD1 (5 bases). Germline CDR1 and CDR2: ENHRY and SYGVKD. V was cut by 10 bases and J by 8 bases, with 14 bases left in between. This CDR3 is built from 12 residues. The CDR3 sequence: CATWGAGEKLFF. CDR3 bases: TGTGCCACCTGGGGAGCAGGGGAAAAACTGTTTTTT.

This clonotype was picked up a small number of times. This rearrangement joins TRBV20-1 to TRBJ2-5; 8 bases are shared with TRBD2. The end of the DNA is better explained by TRBJ2-1, so the J call may be wrong. The CDR3 runs 15 residues. CDR1 DFQATT and CDR2 SNEGSKA come from the germline V gene (reference sequence). The CDR3 coding sequence is TGCAGTGCTAGATGGGCGGGGGGACCACTCTTTGAGCAGTTCTTC. It translates to CSARWAGGPLFEQFF.

This clonotype was seen ten or more times. The rearrangement joins TRBV6-2 or TRBV6-3 to TRBJ2-3; 7 nucleotides match TRBD1. V lost 2 bases, J lost 2 bases, and 4 bases stayed unmatched. CDR3 size: 15 residues. Per the germline V gene, CDR1 is MNHEY and CDR2 is SVGEGT. The chain's CDR3 is CASSYLGGFTDTQYF. For the CDR3, the DNA is TGTGCCAGCAGTTACCTAGGGGGCTTCACAGATACGCAGTATTTT.

V gene TRBV15 combines with J gene TRBJ2-5; 16 nucleotides line up with TRBD2. From germline, CDR1 is LNHNV and CDR2 YYDKDF (reference sequence). The V segment lost 2 bases and the J segment 3 bases; nucleotides outside the gene matches: 12. The length of the CDR3 is 20 residues. The CDR3 coding sequence is TGTGCCACCAGCAGAAAAGGGACTAGCGGGGGGGAAGATCTAAAAGAGACCCAGTACTTC. Amino acid sequence: CATSRKGTSGGEDLKETQYF.

A few counts support this clonotype. The chain combines TRBV7-2 with TRBJ2-5, with D perhaps TRBD2 (5 bases). The CDR3 has 14 residues. V lost 5 bases and J 2 bases, leaving 12 bases between the germline ends. Germline assignment: CDR1 SGHTA and CDR2 FQGNSA. The CDR3 nucleotides read TGTGCCAGCAGCCCGGACTTCGGGCAAGAGACCCAGTACTTC. Translation: CASSPDFGQETQYF. Variable domain in full (rest from reference TRBV7-2 and TRBJ2-5): GAGVSQSPSNKVTEKGKDVELRCDPISGHTALYWYRQSLGQGLEFLIYFQGNSAPDKSGLPSDRFSAERTGGSVSTLTIQRTQQEDSAVYLCASSPDFGQETQYFGPGTRLLVL.

The CDR3 reads CASSLAGTFDNEQFF. The CDR3 nucleotides read TGTGCCAGCAGCTTAGCCGGGACTTTTGACAATGAGCAGTTCTTC. The chain employs TRBV7-2 and TRBJ2-1; TRBD2 is a possible D gene (6 bases). Germline values: CDR1 SGHTA, CDR2 FQGNSA. V was cut by 0 bases and J by 5 bases, with 11 bases left in between. The CDR3 runs 15 residues.

This clonotype was picked up a small number of times. The chain recombines TRBV7-2 with TRBJ2-7; possibly TRBD2 for D (6 bases). Per the germline V gene, CDR1 is SGHTA and CDR2 is FQGNSA. This CDR3 spans 15 amino acids. V lost 5 bases, J lost 2 bases, and 16 bases lay in between. CDR3 in amino acids: CASSPSGLLTYEQYF. DNA of the CDR3: TGTGCCAGCAGCCCCTCGGGACTTTTAACCTACGAGCAGTACTTC.

This clonotype was detected only a few times. The J gene is TRBJ2-1, the V gene TRBV10-3; 8 bases map to TRBD1. The V gene end was trimmed by 8 bases and the J gene end by 6 bases; junction bases not matched to a gene: 12. This CDR3 comprises 15 residues. Germline lookup yields CDR1 ENHRY and CDR2 SYGVKD. The CDR3 DNA reads TGTGCCATCGCCCAGCAGGGGGCAGGGGGCAATGAGCAGTTCTTC. This encodes CAIAQQGAGGNEQFF.

This clonotype was detected a few times. The chain joins TRBV9 to TRBJ1-2; D call uncertain. Trimming cost V 3 bases and J 4 bases, with 16 bases left between them. The CDR3 extends over 15 amino acids. The germline gives CDR1 SGDLS, CDR2 YYNGEE. CDR3 DNA sequence: TGTGCCAGCAGCGATGGCTACCGGGAGCCCTATGGCTACACCTTC. Amino acid sequence: CASSDGYREPYGYTF.

This clonotype was recorded a few times. The rearrangement joins TRBV20-1 to TRBJ2-2; unclear D gene. Trimming took 7 bases from V and 2 from J, leaving 8 bases between them. From germline, CDR1 is DFQATT and CDR2 SNEGSKA (reference sequence). The CDR3 length is 12 residues. The chain's CDR3 is CSVPQNTGELFF. CDR3 sequence (DNA): TGCAGTGTTCCACAAAACACCGGGGAGCTGTTTTTT.